The next 12 T cell receptor beta chains were all read from a single sample in a study of CD8+CD57+ T cells in acquired aplastic anemia. Using genomic DNA as the template, TCR beta VDJ and CDR3 profiling was carried out. TCRdb passed the reads through MiXCR, listing each CDR3 protein once. The sample has about 110,000 distinct CDR3 sequences; around half are singletons. The sample comprised sorted CD4+, CD8+, or CD8+CD57+ T cells (not recorded which) from PBMCs. These TCRs come from a human donor in good health, serving as a control.

The CDR3 protein is CASTTWKGANVLTF. CDR3 sequence (DNA): TGTGCCAGCACGACATGGAAGGGGGCCAACGTCCTGACTTTC. The gene calls are TRBV25-1 and TRBJ2-6, with D uncertain. This CDR3 has 14 amino acids. Trimming removed 7 bases from V and 4 bases from J, with 11 bases in between. Germline CDR1 and CDR2: MGHDK and SYGVNS.

A word on this clonotype: In this CDR3 the conserved last residue, phenylalanine or tryptophan, is missing, so a read error is likely. The chain employs TRBV5-1 and TRBJ1-5; the D is unclear. Germline V gene lookup returns CDR1 SGHRS and CDR2 YFSETQ. Deletions cut 3 bases from V and 2 bases from J, with 6 bases between. The CDR3 has 13 amino acids. CDR3 nucleotides: TGCGCCAGCAGCTCCGGGGGCAATCAGCCCCAGCATCTT. Protein sequence: CASSSGGNQPQHL.

This clonotype was detected ten times or more. The gene calls are TRBV4-2 and TRBJ2-2, with D possibly being TRBD2 (6 bases). Trimming took off 1 base at V and 6 bases at J, with 9 bases between the two ends. The CDR3 spans 14 residues. Germline V CDR1 and CDR2: LGHNA, YNFKEQ. The CDR3 is CASSQASSAGELFF. CDR3 bases: TGTGCCAGCAGCCAAGCATCTAGCGCCGGGGAGCTGTTTTTT.

Concerning this clonotype itself: One junction end disagrees with the germline gene, perhaps due to a read error. The V and J genes are TRBV10-3 and TRBJ1-1, with D perhaps TRBD1 (5 bases). This CDR3 is 13 amino acids long. Germline V lookup: CDR1 ENHRY, CDR2 SYGVKD. The DNA for the CDR3 is TGTGCCATCAGTGGCAGGGTGCGCTCAGAAGCTCTCTTT. Translating it yields CAISGRVRSEALF.

This clonotype was observed a handful of times. An end of the junction does not agree with germline; a read error may underlie this. The genes are TRBV5-8 and TRBJ1-5; D might be TRBD1 (6 bases). Germline lookup yields CDR1 SGHTS and CDR2 YDEGEE. This CDR3 comprises 15 residues. The CDR3 region is CASSSTFAGGQPHHF. The CDR3 DNA sequence: TGTGCCAGCAGCTCCACTTTCGCGGGGGGGCAGCCCCATCATTTT. Filled out from reference TRBV5-8 and TRBJ1-5, the complete variable domain reads EAGVTQSPTHLIKTRGQQATLRCSPISGHTSVYWYQQALGLGLQFLLWYDEGEERNRGNFPPRFSGRQFPNYSSELNVNALELEDSALYLCASSSTFAGGQPHHFGDGTRLSIL.

The V gene is TRBV11-3, the J gene TRBJ1-1; tentative D call: TRBD1 (5 bases). Germline-derived CDR1 and CDR2 are SGHNT and YENEEA. V shed 7 bases and J shed 6 bases, with 18 bases lying between them. This CDR3 region has 14 residues. The CDR3 coding sequence is TGTGCCAGCACTTATTTCGACAGTGGTTCTGAAGCTTTCTTT. Protein sequence: CASTYFDSGSEAFF.

The rearrangement uses TRBV19 and TRBJ1-2; 11 nucleotides line up with TRBD1. This CDR3 is 16 amino acids long. Trimming cost V 7 bases and J 4 bases; bases outside gene matches: 11. CDR1 and CDR2 from the germline V gene are LNHDA and SQIVND (reference sequence). CDR3 nucleotide sequence: TGTGCCAGTACCCTCATCCCCGGACAGGGGGCCTATGGCTACACCTTC. It encodes CASTLIPGQGAYGYTF.

The J gene is TRBJ1-3, the V gene TRBV2, with D hard to call. The ends were cut back, 3 bases at V and 2 bases at J, with 5 bases in the middle. Looked up from germline, CDR1 is SNHLY and CDR2 is FYNNEI. The CDR3 runs to 13 residues. The CDR3 loop is CASSETTGNTIYF. CDR3 in DNA: TGTGCCAGCAGTGAGACCACTGGAAACACCATATATTTT.

This clonotype has a count of ten or more. This sequence joins TRBV11-2 and TRBJ2-3; D unresolved. Per the germline V gene, CDR1 is SGHAT and CDR2 is FQNNGV. V shed 7 bases and J shed 0 bases, with 14 bases lying between them. The CDR3 extends over 15 amino acids. The CDR3 sequence: CASNSYGRSTDTQYF. In DNA, the CDR3 is TGTGCCAGCAACTCATATGGACGAAGCACAGATACGCAGTATTTT.

The genes are TRBV6-9 and TRBJ2-7; the D gene is possibly TRBD1 (6 bases). Trimming cost V 6 bases and J 6 bases, with 15 bases left between them. The CDR3 has 13 residues. Germline V gene sequence: CDR1 MNHGY, CDR2 SVAAGI. CDR3 region: CASSLTGKSEQYF. In nucleotides, the CDR3 is TGTGCCAGCAGCTTAACAGGGAAGAGCGAGCAGTACTTC.

This clonotype was recorded many times. This chain links TRBV4-2 with TRBJ1-5, with 7 bases aligning to TRBD1. V lost 2 bases and J lost 4; bases outside the gene matches: 8. The CDR3 consists of 16 residues. CDR1 is LGHNA, CDR2 YNFKEQ, per germline. CDR3 nucleotide sequence: TGTGCCAGCAGCCAACCTGACGACAGGGATAATCAGCCCCAGCATTTT. It specifies CASSQPDDRDNQPQHF.

This clonotype appeared a few times. This sequence joins TRBV15 and TRBJ2-1, with TRBD1 matching over 8 bases. CDR1 is LNHNV and CDR2 is YYDKDF in the germline V gene (reference sequence). The CDR3 consists of 14 residues. V gave up 4 bases and J gave up 5 bases; unmatched junction bases: 4. The CDR3 DNA follows: TGTGCCACCAGCACGGGACAGGTAAACAATGAGCAGTTCTTC. Protein product: CATSTGQVNNEQFF.